A single sample is the source of the 25 T cell receptor beta chains below, sequenced in a study of T cells in Graves' hyperthyroidism and ophthalmopathy. RNA transcripts served as the template for amplifying TCR beta CDR3 regions. The HTBI primer set was used in a first-round RT-PCR of the TCR CDR3. TCRdb reprocessed the multiplex PCR reads with MiXCR, giving one entry per CDR3 protein. This table holds roughly 710,000 distinct CDR3 sequences, over 35% found once. Sequencing used blood. These receptors all come from a woman between 35 and 50 years old with Graves' hyperthyroidism.

The V call is TRBV25-1, the J call TRBJ1-6; D remains ambiguous. The V gene's germline CDR1 is MGHDK and CDR2 SYGVNS. This CDR3 spans 15 amino acids. The V gene lost 5 bases and the J gene lost 0 bases, with 8 bases spanning the gap. The CDR3 DNA is TGTGCCAGCAGTTTTCCCGGCTCCTATAATTCACCCCTCCACTTT. Translating gives CASSFPGSYNSPLHF.

As for this clonotype: Just one base apart from a much larger clone, this may be a read error. The V gene is TRBV10-3, the J gene TRBJ1-4, with D unclear. Trimming pared 6 bases from V and 10 bases from J, leaving 21 bases between. Germline V gene lookup returns CDR1 ENHRY and CDR2 SYGVKD. There are 15 residues in the CDR3. CDR3 nucleotides: TGTGCCATCAGCTCCGACCCAACCGCCGGTGGAAAACTGTTTTTT. Protein product: CAISSDPTAGGKLFF.

The chain joins TRBV10-3 to TRBJ1-2; the D gene is possibly TRBD1 (5 bases). The CDR3 loop spans 12 amino acids. CDR1 and CDR2 from the germline V gene are ENHRY and SYGVKD. V lost 6 bases and J lost 6, with 11 bases in between. CDR3 region: CAISWRGDGYTF. The CDR3, as DNA: TGTGCCATCAGCTGGAGAGGGGATGGCTACACCTTC.

The chain employs TRBV10-3 and TRBJ1-2, with a weak D call TRBD1 (5 bases). The CDR3 runs to 14 residues. Between the trimmed V and J ends, which lost 0 bases and 6 bases, there was a span of 11 bases. Germline V gene lookup returns CDR1 ENHRY and CDR2 SYGVKD. In nucleotides, the CDR3 is TGTGCCATCAGTGAGTCTGGAGCGGGGGATGGCTACACCTTC. Its protein product is CAISESGAGDGYTF.

J is TRBJ2-2 and V is TRBV24-1, with D unclear. The CDR3 consists of 17 residues. The V gene's germline CDR1 is KGHDR and CDR2 SFDVKD. The V gene lost 0 bases and the J gene lost 6 bases, with 16 bases spanning the gap. The CDR3 nucleotides read TGTGCCACCAGTGATTTGTACCAGGCCCCGTCGCCCGGGGAGCTGTTTTTT. It encodes CATSDLYQAPSPGELFF.

This clonotype was found once. CDR3 loop: CASSSGLAETEETQYF. As DNA, the CDR3 is TGTGCCAGCAGTTCGGGACTAGCGGAGACCGAAGAGACCCAGTACTTC. The J gene is TRBJ2-5, the V gene TRBV25-1, with TRBD2 matching 11 bases. The germline CDR1 and CDR2 sequences are MGHDK and SYGVNS. J lost 3 bases, V lost 5 bases, and 8 bases had no gene match. The CDR3 is 16 amino acids.

The chain combines TRBV4-1 with TRBJ2-5; D gene uncertain. V was pared by 0 bases and J by 3 bases, with 11 bases between. The CDR3 spans 15 residues. From germline, CDR1 is MGHRA and CDR2 YSYEKL. The CDR3 here is CASSQEHSGKETQYF. Written as DNA, the CDR3 is TGCGCCAGCAGCCAAGAACACTCTGGGAAAGAGACCCAGTACTTC.

About this clonotype: A single base separates this from a much larger clone, so it may be a read error. V usage is TRBV6-2 or TRBV6-3 and J usage is TRBJ1-5; D is unclear. With 6 bases removed from V and 1 base from J, the gap between germline ends came to 10 bases. The CDR3 is 14 residues long. Germline CDR1 reads MNHEY; CDR2 reads SVGEGT. The CDR3 is CASSQGWSNQPQHF. The CDR3 DNA is TGTGCCAGCAGCCAAGGCTGGAGCAATCAGCCCCAGCATTTT.

This rearrangement joins TRBV19 to TRBJ1-3; no definite D call. The CDR3 runs 15 residues. Germline-derived CDR1 and CDR2 are LNHDA and SQIVND (reference sequence). Between the trimmed V and J ends, which lost 5 bases and 0 bases, there was a span of 11 bases. CDR3 sequence: CASSSPGDSGNTIYF. The CDR3 nucleotides read TGTGCCAGTAGTTCGCCAGGAGACTCTGGAAACACCATATATTTT.

This clonotype has a handful of counts. The J gene is TRBJ2-2, the V gene TRBV4-1, with a weak D call TRBD1 (6 bases). Trimming left V 5 bases short and J 8 bases short, with 15 bases between. Germline V gene data show CDR1 as MGHRA and CDR2 as YSYEKL. The CDR3 has 14 residues. CDR3 loop: CASSEAGEVGELFF. CDR3 bases: TGCGCCAGCAGCGAGGCAGGGGAAGTTGGGGAGCTGTTTTTT.

The chain combines TRBV12-3 or TRBV12-4 with TRBJ2-6; D unclear. The CDR3 consists of 16 residues. The V gene lost 4 bases and the J gene lost 0 bases, with 10 bases spanning the gap. The CDR3 here is CASSYGRYSGANVLTF. As DNA, the CDR3 is TGTGCCAGCAGTTATGGTCGGTACTCTGGGGCCAACGTCCTGACTTTC.

The sample holds many counts of this clonotype. V usage is TRBV29-1 and J usage is TRBJ1-1; D remains unclear. The CDR3 is 13 residues long. Looked up from germline, CDR1 is SQVTM and CDR2 is ANQGSEA. V was pared by 2 bases and J by 1 base, with 8 bases between. The CDR3 is CSVEIQWNTEAFF. CDR3 DNA: TGCAGCGTTGAAATACAATGGAACACTGAAGCTTTCTTT.

Ten or more counts support this clonotype. The chain recombines TRBV7-8 with TRBJ2-6, with 7 bases that match TRBD2. This CDR3 contains 17 residues. Trimming cost V 6 bases and J 4 bases; bases outside gene matches: 12. CDR1 is SGHVS and CDR2 is FQNEAQ in the germline V gene. Here the CDR3 reads CASRPGRGNLGANVLTF. CDR3 DNA: TGTGCCAGCAGACCGGGGAGGGGAAACTTAGGGGCCAACGTCCTGACTTTC.

This clonotype was counted at least ten times. This chain joins TRBV10-3 and TRBJ1-1; D call uncertain. Trimming shortened V by 0 bases and J by 3 bases, and 11 bases separated the two germline ends. Per the germline V gene, CDR1 is ENHRY and CDR2 is SYGVKD. The CDR3 consists of 15 residues. CDR3 region: CAISESEGPDTEAFF. For the CDR3, the DNA is TGTGCCATCAGTGAGTCCGAGGGCCCGGACACTGAAGCTTTCTTT.

The table lists this clonotype with many counts. The chain joins TRBV7-9 to TRBJ1-2; 7 bases are shared with TRBD1. V was pared by 2 bases and J by 4 bases, with 7 bases of the junction left unmatched. The CDR3 has 15 residues. CDR1 is SEHNR, CDR2 FQNEAQ, per germline (reference sequence). CDR3 in amino acids: CASSLTGVRSYGYTF. The CDR3 bases are TGTGCCAGCAGCTTAACAGGGGTCAGGAGCTATGGCTACACCTTC.

The chain carries TRBV10-3 and TRBJ2-6, with D tentatively TRBD1 (6 bases). Germline CDR1 and CDR2: ENHRY and SYGVKD. This CDR3 region has 16 residues. V lost 5 bases to trimming and J lost 4 bases, with 15 bases between them. The chain's CDR3 is CAISPATGTGANVLTF. The DNA of the CDR3 is TGTGCCATCAGTCCAGCGACCGGGACAGGGGCCAACGTCCTGACTTTC.

The chain uses TRBV20-1 and TRBJ2-7; tentative D call: TRBD1 (6 bases). Trimming stripped 3 bases from V and 0 bases from J, with 12 bases between. The CDR3 consists of 14 residues. Germline-derived CDR1 and CDR2 are DFQATT and SNEGSKA (reference sequence). CDR3 amino acids: CSASRQGSSYEQYF. In nucleotides, the CDR3 is TGCAGTGCTAGTCGTCAGGGGAGCTCCTACGAGCAGTACTTC.

This chain connects TRBV10-3 to TRBJ1-2, with D possibly being TRBD1 (5 bases). Germline CDR1 reads ENHRY; CDR2 reads SYGVKD. Trimming took 2 bases from V and 12 from J, leaving 16 bases between them. The CDR3 extends over 13 amino acids. The CDR3 bases are TGTGCCATCAGTGAGGGGGCGGACTCTGGAAACACCTTC. Its translation: CAISEGADSGNTF.

A few counts support this clonotype. The genes are TRBV15 and TRBJ2-2; TRBD1 might be the D (6 bases). Germline CDR1 is LNHNV and CDR2 is YYDKDF (reference sequence). The CDR3 has 14 residues. The V end lost 6 bases, the J end lost 8 bases, and 16 bases lay between the germline ends. CDR3 DNA: TGTGCCACCAGGAAAGAACAGGGTGGGGGGGAGCTGTTTTTT. Translation gives CATRKEQGGGELFF.

CDR3 DNA: TGTGCCAGCAGCCGGGGCGGGAGCGACCTGAGCTCCTACGAGCAGTACTTC. It encodes CASSRGGSDLSSYEQYF. The chain couples TRBV7-2 to TRBJ2-7; 7 bases match TRBD2. The junction had 13 bases not matched to a gene; V was cut back by 5 bases and J by 0 bases. The CDR3 covers 17 residues. Looked up from germline, CDR1 is SGHTA and CDR2 is FQGNSA.

The rearrangement links TRBV19 to TRBJ2-1; D possibly corresponds to TRBD1 (5 bases). The length of the CDR3 is 12 residues. Trimming took off 5 bases at V and 4 bases at J, with 6 bases between the two ends. CDR1 and CDR2 (germline): LNHDA, SQIVND (reference sequence). The CDR3 is CASSRQYNEQFF. The CDR3 bases are TGTGCCAGTAGTCGACAGTACAATGAGCAGTTCTTC.

This chain links TRBV27 with TRBJ2-5; the D gene is possibly TRBD2 (6 bases). In germline, CDR1 is MNHEY, CDR2 SMNVEV (reference sequence). This CDR3 is 13 amino acids long. Trimming cost V 9 bases and J 4 bases, with 15 bases left between them. The CDR3 nucleotides are TGTGCCAGTTCACGGATCGGGGGAGAGACCCAGTACTTC. Encoded protein: CASSRIGGETQYF.

This clonotype was found once. This chain uses TRBV7-9 with TRBJ2-5; D possibly corresponds to TRBD1 (6 bases). The V gene lost 8 bases and the J gene lost 5 bases, with 12 bases spanning the gap. The CDR3 is 12 residues long. CDR1 SEHNR and CDR2 FQNEAQ come from the germline V gene (reference sequence). CDR3 coding DNA: TGTGCCAGCGGACGAACAGGGGAGACCCAGTACTTC. The encoded protein is CASGRTGETQYF.

Turning to this clonotype: The junction and the germline gene differ at one end; a read error may be behind it. V and J are TRBV19 and TRBJ1-1; a possible D gene is TRBD1 (6 bases). Germline CDR1 reads LNHDA; CDR2 reads SQIVND (reference sequence). The CDR3 is made up of 14 amino acids. As DNA, the CDR3 is TGTGCCAGTAGTATAGGGACAGTTAACACTGAAGCTTGCTTT. Its translation is CASSIGTVNTEACF.

The chain has TRBV6-6 and TRBJ1-6; TRBD1 matches at 8 bases. V was clipped by 0 bases and J by 10 bases; unmatched bases: 8. This CDR3 is built from 16 residues. Germline V gives CDR1 MNHNY, CDR2 SVGAGI (reference sequence). The CDR3 spells CASSYSGGDRLSPLHF. In DNA, the CDR3 is TGTGCCAGCAGTTACTCGGGGGGGGACAGGCTATCACCCCTCCACTTT.